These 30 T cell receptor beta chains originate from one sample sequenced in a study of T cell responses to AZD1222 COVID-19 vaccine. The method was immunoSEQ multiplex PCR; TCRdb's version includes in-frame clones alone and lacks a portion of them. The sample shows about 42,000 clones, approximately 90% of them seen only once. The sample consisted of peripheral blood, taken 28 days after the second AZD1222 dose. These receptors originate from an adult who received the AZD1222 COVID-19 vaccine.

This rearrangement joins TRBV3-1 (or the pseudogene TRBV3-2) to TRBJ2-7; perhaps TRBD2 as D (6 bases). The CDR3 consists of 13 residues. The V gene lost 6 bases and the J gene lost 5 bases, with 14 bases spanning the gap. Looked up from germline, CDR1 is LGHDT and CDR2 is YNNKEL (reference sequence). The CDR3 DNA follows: TGTGCCAGCAGGCGGGAAGGTCTGAACGAGCAGTACTTC. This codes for CASRREGLNEQYF.

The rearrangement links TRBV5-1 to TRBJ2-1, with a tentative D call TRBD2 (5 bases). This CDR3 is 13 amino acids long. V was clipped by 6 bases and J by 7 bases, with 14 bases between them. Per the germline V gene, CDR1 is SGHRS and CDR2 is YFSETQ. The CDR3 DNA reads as TGCGCCAGCACCGAACGGACGGGAAATGAGCAGTTCTTC. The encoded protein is CASTERTGNEQFF.

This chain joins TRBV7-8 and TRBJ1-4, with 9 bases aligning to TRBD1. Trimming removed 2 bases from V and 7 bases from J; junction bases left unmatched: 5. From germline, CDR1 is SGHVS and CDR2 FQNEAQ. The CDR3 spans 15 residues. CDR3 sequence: CASSLSGTGLEKLFF. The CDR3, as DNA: TGTGCCAGCAGCTTATCCGGGACAGGGCTTGAAAAACTGTTTTTT.

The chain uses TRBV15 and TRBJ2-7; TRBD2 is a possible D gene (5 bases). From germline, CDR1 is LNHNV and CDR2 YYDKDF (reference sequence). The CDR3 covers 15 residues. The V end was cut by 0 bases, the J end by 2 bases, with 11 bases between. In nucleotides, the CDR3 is TGTGCCACCAGCAGAGATCCGGGAATTACCTACGAGCAGTACTTC. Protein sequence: CATSRDPGITYEQYF.

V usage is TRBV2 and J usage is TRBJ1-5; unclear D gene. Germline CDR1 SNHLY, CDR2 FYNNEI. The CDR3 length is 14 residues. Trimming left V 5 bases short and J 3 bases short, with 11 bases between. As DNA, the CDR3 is TGTGCCAGCAGTCCCCGGCAGATCAATCAGCCCCAGCATTTT. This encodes CASSPRQINQPQHF.

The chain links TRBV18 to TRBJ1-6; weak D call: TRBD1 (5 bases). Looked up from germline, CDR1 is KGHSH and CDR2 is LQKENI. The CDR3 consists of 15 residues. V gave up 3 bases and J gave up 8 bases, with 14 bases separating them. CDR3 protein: CASSPLGGMDSPLHF. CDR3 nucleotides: TGTGCCAGCTCACCCCTGGGGGGTATGGATTCACCCCTCCACTTT.

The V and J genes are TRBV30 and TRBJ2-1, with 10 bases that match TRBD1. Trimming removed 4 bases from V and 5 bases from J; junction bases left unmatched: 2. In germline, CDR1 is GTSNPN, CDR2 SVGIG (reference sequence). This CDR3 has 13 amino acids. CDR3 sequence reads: CAWTGQGNNEQFF. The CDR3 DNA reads TGTGCCTGGACGGGACAGGGGAACAATGAGCAGTTCTTC.

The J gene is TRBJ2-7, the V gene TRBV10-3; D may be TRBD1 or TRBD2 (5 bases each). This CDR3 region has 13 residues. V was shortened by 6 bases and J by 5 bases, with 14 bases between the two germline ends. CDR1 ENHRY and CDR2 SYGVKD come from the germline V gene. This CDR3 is CAIRGPWGDEQYF. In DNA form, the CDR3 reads TGTGCCATCAGGGGGCCGTGGGGAGACGAGCAGTACTTC.

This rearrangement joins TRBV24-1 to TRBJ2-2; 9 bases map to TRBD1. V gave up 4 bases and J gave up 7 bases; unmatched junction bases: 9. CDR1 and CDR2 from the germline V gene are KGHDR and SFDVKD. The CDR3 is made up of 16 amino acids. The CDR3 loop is CATSDTGTGFGGELFF. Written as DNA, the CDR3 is TGTGCCACCAGTGACACCGGGACAGGGTTCGGCGGGGAGCTGTTTTTT.

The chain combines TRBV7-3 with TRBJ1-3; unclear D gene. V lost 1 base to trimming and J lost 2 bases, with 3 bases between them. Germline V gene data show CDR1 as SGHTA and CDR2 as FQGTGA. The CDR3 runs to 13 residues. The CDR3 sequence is CASSLKPGNTIYF. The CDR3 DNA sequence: TGTGCCAGCAGCTTAAAGCCTGGAAACACCATATATTTT.

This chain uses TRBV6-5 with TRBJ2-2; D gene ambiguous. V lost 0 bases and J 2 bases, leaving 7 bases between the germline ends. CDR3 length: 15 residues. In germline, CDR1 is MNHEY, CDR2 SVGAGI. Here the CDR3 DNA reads TGTGCCAGCAGTTACTCGAGAGGAAACACCGGGGAGCTGTTTTTT. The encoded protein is CASSYSRGNTGELFF.

The CDR3 DNA reads as TGTGCCAGCAGGGGGCGCGGAAACTATGGCTACACCTTC. Amino acids: CASRGRGNYGYTF. The chain links TRBV12-3 or TRBV12-4 to TRBJ1-2, with D possibly TRBD1 on 5 matching bases. CDR3 length equals 13 residues. V lost 6 bases and J lost 2, with 10 bases in between.

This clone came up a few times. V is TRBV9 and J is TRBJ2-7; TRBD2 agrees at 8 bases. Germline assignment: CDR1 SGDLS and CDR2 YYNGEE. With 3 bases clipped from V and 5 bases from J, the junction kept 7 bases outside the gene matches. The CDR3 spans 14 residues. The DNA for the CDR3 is TGTGCCAGCAGCGGCGGGGAGCGGGGGAACGAGCAGTACTTC. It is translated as CASSGGERGNEQYF.

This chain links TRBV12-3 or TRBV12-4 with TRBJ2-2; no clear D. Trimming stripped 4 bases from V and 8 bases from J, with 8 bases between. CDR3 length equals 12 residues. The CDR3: CASSSDRGELFF. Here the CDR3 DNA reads TGTGCCAGCAGTTCGGACCGTGGGGAGCTGTTTTTT.

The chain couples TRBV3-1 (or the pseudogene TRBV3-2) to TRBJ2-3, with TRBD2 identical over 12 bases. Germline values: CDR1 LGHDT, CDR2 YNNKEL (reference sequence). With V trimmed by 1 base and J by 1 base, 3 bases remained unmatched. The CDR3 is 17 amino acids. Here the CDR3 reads CASSQAPSGGGTDTQYF. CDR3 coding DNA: TGTGCCAGCAGCCAAGCCCCTAGCGGGGGGGGCACAGATACGCAGTATTTT.

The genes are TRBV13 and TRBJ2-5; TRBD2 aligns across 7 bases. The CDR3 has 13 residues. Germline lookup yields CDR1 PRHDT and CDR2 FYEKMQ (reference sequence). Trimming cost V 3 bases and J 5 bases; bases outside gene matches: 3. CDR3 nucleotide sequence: TGTGCCAGCAGCTTGCGGCGGGGGGAGACCCAGTACTTC. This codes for CASSLRRGETQYF.

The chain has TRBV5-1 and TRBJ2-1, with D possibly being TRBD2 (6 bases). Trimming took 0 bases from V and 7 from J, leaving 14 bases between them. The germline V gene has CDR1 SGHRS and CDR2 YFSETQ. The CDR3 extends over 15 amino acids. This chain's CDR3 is CASSLGVAGSNEQFF. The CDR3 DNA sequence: TGCGCCAGCAGCTTGGGGGTAGCCGGGAGTAATGAGCAGTTCTTC.

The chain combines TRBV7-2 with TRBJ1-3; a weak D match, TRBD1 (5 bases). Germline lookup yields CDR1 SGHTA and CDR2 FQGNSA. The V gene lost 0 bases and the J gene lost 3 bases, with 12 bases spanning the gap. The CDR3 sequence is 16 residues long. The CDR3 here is CASSLAGPGGGNTIYF. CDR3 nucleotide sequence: TGTGCCAGCAGCTTAGCGGGGCCGGGCGGTGGAAACACCATATATTTT.

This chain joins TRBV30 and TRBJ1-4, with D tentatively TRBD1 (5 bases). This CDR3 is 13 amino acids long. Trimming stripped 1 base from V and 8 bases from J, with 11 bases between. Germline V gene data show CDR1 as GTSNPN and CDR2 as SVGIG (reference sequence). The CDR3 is CAWSGPWGEKLFF. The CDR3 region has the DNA TGTGCCTGGAGTGGTCCGTGGGGGGAAAAACTGTTTTTT.

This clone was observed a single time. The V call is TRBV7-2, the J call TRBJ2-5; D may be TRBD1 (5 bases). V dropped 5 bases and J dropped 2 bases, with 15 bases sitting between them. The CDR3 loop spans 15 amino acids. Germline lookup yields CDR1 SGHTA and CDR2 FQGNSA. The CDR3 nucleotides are TGTGCCAGCAGCCCCCGCCCGGCAGGGCAAGAGACCCAGTACTTC. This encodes CASSPRPAGQETQYF.

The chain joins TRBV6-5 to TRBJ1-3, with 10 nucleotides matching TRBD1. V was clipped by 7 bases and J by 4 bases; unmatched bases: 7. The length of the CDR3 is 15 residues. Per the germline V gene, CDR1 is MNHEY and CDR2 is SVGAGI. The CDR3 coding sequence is TGTGCCAGCAACCCGGGACAGGGGTACGGAAACACCATATATTTT. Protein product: CASNPGQGYGNTIYF.

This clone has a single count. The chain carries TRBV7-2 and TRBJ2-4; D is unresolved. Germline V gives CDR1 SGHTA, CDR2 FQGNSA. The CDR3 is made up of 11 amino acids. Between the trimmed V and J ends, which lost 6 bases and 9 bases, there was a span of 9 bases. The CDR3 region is CASSLLGIQYF. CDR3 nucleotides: TGTGCCAGCAGTTTGTTAGGCATTCAGTACTTC.

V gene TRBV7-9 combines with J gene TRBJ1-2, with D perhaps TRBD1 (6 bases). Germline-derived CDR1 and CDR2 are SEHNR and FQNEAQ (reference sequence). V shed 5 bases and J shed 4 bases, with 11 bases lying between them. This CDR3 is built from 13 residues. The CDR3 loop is CASSTAGAYGYTF. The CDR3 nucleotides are TGTGCCAGCAGCACCGCGGGGGCCTATGGCTACACCTTC.

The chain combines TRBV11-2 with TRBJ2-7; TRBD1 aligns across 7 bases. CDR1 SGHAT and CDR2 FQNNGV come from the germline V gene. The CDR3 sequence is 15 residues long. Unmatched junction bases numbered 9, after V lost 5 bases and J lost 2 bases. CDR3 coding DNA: TGTGCCAGCAGCCCGGCACCAGGGGGAACCTACGAGCAGTACTTC. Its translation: CASSPAPGGTYEQYF. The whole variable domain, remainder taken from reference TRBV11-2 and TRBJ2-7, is EAGVAQSPRYKIIEKRQSVAFWCNPISGHATLYWYQQILGQGPKLLIQFQNNGVVDDSQLPKDRFSAERLKGVDSTLKIQPAKLEDSAVYLCASSPAPGGTYEQYFGPGTRLTVT.

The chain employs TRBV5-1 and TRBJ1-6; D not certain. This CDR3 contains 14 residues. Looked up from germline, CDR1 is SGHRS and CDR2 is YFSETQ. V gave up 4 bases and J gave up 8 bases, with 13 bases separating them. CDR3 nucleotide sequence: TGCGCCAGCAGCCCGTCGGGTGTGGATTCACCCCTCCACTTT. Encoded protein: CASSPSGVDSPLHF.

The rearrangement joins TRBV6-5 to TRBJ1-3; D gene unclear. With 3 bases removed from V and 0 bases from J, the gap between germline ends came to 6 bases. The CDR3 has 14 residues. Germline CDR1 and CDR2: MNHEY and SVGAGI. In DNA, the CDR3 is TGTGCCAGCAGTTATAAGGGCTCTGGAAACACCATATATTTT. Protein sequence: CASSYKGSGNTIYF.

The CDR3 DNA follows: TGTGCCAGCAGTGACAGGGTGGAAAAACTGTTTTTT. Amino acids: CASSDRVEKLFF. The chain joins TRBV12-3 or TRBV12-4 to TRBJ1-4; 7 nucleotides line up with TRBD1. This CDR3 contains 12 residues. Losses at the gene ends were 5 bases for V and 8 bases for J; bases not matched to a gene: 2.

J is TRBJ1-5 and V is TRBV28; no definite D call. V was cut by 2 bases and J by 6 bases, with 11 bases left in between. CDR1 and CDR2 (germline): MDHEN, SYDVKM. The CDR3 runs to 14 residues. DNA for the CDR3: TGTGCCAGCAGTTTAGCGACGATCGGTCAGCCCCAGCATTTT. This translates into CASSLATIGQPQHF.

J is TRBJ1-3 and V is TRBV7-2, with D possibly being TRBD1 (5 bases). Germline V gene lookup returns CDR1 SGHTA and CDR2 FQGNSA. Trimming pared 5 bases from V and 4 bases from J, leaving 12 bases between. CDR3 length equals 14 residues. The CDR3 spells CASSGGMNGNTIYF. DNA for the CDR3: TGTGCCAGCAGCGGGGGAATGAACGGAAACACCATATATTTT.

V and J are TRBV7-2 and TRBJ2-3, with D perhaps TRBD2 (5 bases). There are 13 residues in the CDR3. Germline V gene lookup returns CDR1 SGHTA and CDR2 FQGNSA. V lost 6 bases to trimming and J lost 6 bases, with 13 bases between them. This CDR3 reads CASRPPSGDTQYF. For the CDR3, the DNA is TGTGCCAGCAGGCCGCCGTCGGGGGATACGCAGTATTTT.